This T cell receptor beta chain was retrieved from a study of cytomegalovirus exposure and HLA in healthy donors (dated by TCRdb to the late 2010s). Context from the whole study: An earlier analysis of approximately 550 of the donors reported 276 Gb of sequence data and 117 million unique TCR beta sequences from 190 million or so T cells. A later analysis re-examined previously published TCR beta repertoires from just over 650 donors and added high-resolution HLA genotyping to investigate patterns of TCR occurrence. In a later genetic analysis, genome-wide SNP genotypes for about three fifths of the 666 donors were used, and that subset was treated as a discovery cohort. The number of donors typed differed by locus, with about 629-630 for A, B, C, DRB1 and DQB1, roughly 520 for DQA1, 600 to 610 for DPA1, and 400 to 490 for DPB1. Every repertoire in the discovery cohort had been generated on one and the same sequencing platform. Both class I and class II loci were covered by HLA typing, at four-digit resolution. An earlier analysis of more than 450 of the donors used high-throughput TCR beta sequencing to judge whether each TCR beta V gene segment behaved as functional or pseudogenic. High-throughput TCR immunosequencing, statistical association of individual TCRs with disease status, and machine learning were combined to predict cytomegalovirus infection status. Using immunosequencing, the study profiled T cell repertoires from 666 subjects and related those repertoires to cytomegalovirus serostatus. Among 300 to 500 genotyped donors of the cohort, an average of roughly 230,000 unique TCR beta nucleotide sequences was sequenced per donor, of which roughly 17% were non-productive. A few DR-DQ haplotypes were treated as single units for association and clustering because of strong linkage in the cohort. The study aimed to test whether signatures of past pathogen exposure could be identified by cataloging public T cell receptors. Alongside the repertoire data, information on donor age, sex, ethnicity and CMV serostatus was compiled. Rather than using new phenotypic data, the later analysis identified candidate immune exposures from TCR beta sequences and from how often those sequences occurred across donors. In addition to the first cohort of roughly 670 subjects, a separate validation cohort of approximately 130 different subjects was used. Of the roughly 420 genotyped donors, 65% to 90% were placed in the genetic ancestry cluster associated with self-reported Caucasian donors. Roughly 300 gigabases of sequencing data and 80 million or so unique TCR sequences were included in an early release covering about 700 HLA-typed donors.

As regards this clone: Which antigen it targets is not known. There are no base qualities to consult, and no much larger clone falls within one base.

The method behind the library was the immunoSEQ multiplex PCR assay. For the multiplex PCR, a mixture combining 60 forward primers for TCR Vbeta segments and 13 reverse primers for TCR Jbeta segments was used. A multiplex PCR assay on genomic DNA amplified the CDR3 region of rearranged TCR beta genes. On the Illumina HiSeq System, the amplified TCR beta libraries were sequenced as 87-base-pair reads. Turning to the authors' computational methods: A later analysis tallied around 87 million unique TCR beta chains across the 660 or so repertoires, and around 10 million of those chains were shared by two or more donors. A nearest-neighbor algorithm error-corrected the raw reads and collapsed the reads into unique sequences, merging closely related sequences to remove PCR and sequencing errors. V, D and J gene segments were assigned by aligning CDR3 sequences to IMGT reference sequences. For a sequence to be retained, a match of at least six nucleotides to both a V gene segment and a J gene segment was required. Rearrangements were called productive when the CDR3 lacked stop codons and stayed in frame with V and J; all others were non-productive. Following IMGT convention, CDR3 was defined as the stretch from the second conserved V-encoded cysteine to the conserved J-encoded phenylalanine. In an earlier analysis of more than 550 of the donors, sequences lacking an unambiguous match to a single V gene segment were excluded. An earlier analysis of some 500 of the donors classified V segments as functional when productive rearrangements were above 56.7% and as segregating when the standard deviation between donors was above 5%. To diagnose cytomegalovirus status from the catalog of TCR beta chain sequences, a statistical classification framework was built. In a later analysis, TCR nucleotide sequences were compared against IMGT/GENE-DB human TR gene sequences so that V and J genes could be assigned. Using the TCRdist pipeline, a later analysis assigned CDR3 sequences along with most-parsimonious VDJ recombination scenarios. In a later analysis, each TCR beta chain was defined by its CDR3 amino acid sequence together with its V-gene family, and reads lacking a unique V-gene family were excluded. In a later analysis, 500 to 700 highly shared, low-generation-probability nucleotide sequences were removed to address suspected cross-contamination and a sequencing artifact. In a later analysis, a clonal expansion index for each public chain was calculated from normalized within-repertoire ranks of inferred template counts. In a later analysis, generation probabilities were computed with a VDJ recombination model fitted to out-of-frame rearrangements, and the resulting probabilities were checked against IGoR. A later analysis scored TCR-TCR, TCR-HLA and TCR-CMV co-occurrence with hypergeometric tests, applying a repertoire-size bias correction to TCR pairs. In a later analysis, false discovery rates were estimated by permuting HLA or CMV assignments 20 times. In a later analysis, co-occurring TCRs were grouped using DBSCAN, and TCRdist sequence similarity was added for clustering within HLA-allele-positive subsets. Repertoires with fewer than 30,000 or more than 120,000 public chains were left out of co-occurrence clustering, as were a handful of repertoires with anomalous nucleotide sharing. The table comes from immuneACCESS by way of TCRdb, which keeps in-frame sequences with V and J called. Part of the clones is missing from these tables; in studies checked, under half for an unresolved V gene and the rest for unknown reasons. The V and J calls and clone size were taken over from that table, and D and trimming were inferred from the DNA. The sample contains around 160,000 clones, 65% to 80% of them found a single time. 2% to 3% of the sample goes to the ten largest clones.

For this chain, trimming is 1 base at the V end and 0 bases at the J end, and the number of junction bases without a gene match is 6. The CDR3 sequence holds 19 residues, the cysteine and phenylalanine included. Just CDR3 DNA is preserved here, 57 bases in frame from base 1. CDR1 is given as SGHTA and CDR2 as FQGNSA, both from the germline V gene. Here is what the overall study found, with its caveats: According to a later analysis, parvovirus B19, influenza, CMV and Epstein-Barr virus appeared linked to several top co-occurrence clusters. Compared with the approximately 600-donor mean, donors in an Asian-associated ancestry cluster had fewer N-insertions in productive TCRs, according to a later genetic analysis. Specific HLA alleles were associated with over 15,000 TCR beta sequences at a false discovery rate of 0.05 in a later analysis. The earlier analysis of 587 of the donors excluded roughly 17 rarely observed V segments, including chromosome 9 orphons, because counts were too low. According to a later analysis, most CMV-associated TCR beta chains appeared to be HLA-restricted, and the HLA associations seemed to be driven largely by CMV exposure. In a later analysis, HLA-associated TCR beta chains were found to be more clonally expanded and to have lower generation probabilities than equally common non-associated chains. Some IMGT-functional V segments, including TRBV6-2 and TRBV6-3, could not be distinguished by the 87-base-pair reads and were therefore excluded. CMV serostatus was the only immune exposure information available for the cohort. In a later genetic analysis, a missense DCLRE1C variant was associated with V-gene and J-gene trimming of TCR beta chains, and the association was replicated in an independent cohort. When HLA alleles, especially DR and DQ, strongly co-occurred, TCR associations were difficult to assign to individual alleles. In an earlier analysis of some 540 of the donors, most TCR beta V segments appeared in productive rearrangements about 87% or about 30% of the time, broadly matching IMGT annotations. The cohort was sequenced for TCR beta chains only, and without alpha or paired-chain data the features that could be detected were limited. A further reported finding was that TCR beta sequences accurately predicted the HLA-A and HLA-B alleles for most subjects in the first cohort. The study gave a list of 150 to 200 TCR beta chains associated with cytomegalovirus. Because HLA typing was missing for some donors at each locus, association tests included only the typed subset. While some public TCRs were present in many individuals, most TCR sequences turned up only very rarely across donors. The authors suggested that the approach could potentially be generalized to other disease states and immunological phenotypes. In vitro tests confirmed that a few of the cytomegalovirus-associated TCR beta chains recognize cytomegalovirus antigens. Sequencing depth was assumed to be roughly uniform across donors in the presence/absence analyses, though that assumption may not hold. A cluster of highly shared sequence variants was judged likely to be a technical artifact of the sequencing pipeline. According to a later analysis, TCR association rates differed among HLA loci, with DRB1 alleles showing the most associated TCRs and HLA-C alleles showing the fewest. Linkage disequilibrium might explain the correlated functional status among segregating V segments, but an unknown experimental factor could not be excluded. The classifier was reported to diagnose cytomegalovirus status with high specificity and sensitivity in both the original and validation cohorts.

The cohort was made up of under 800 healthy bone marrow donors. Cohort members were all nominally healthy when sampled, although unrecorded immune exposures were likely present. The donor was CMV seropositive and was included in the group of 250 to 300 seropositive cohort members. A peripheral blood sample was provided by each donor, and peripheral blood mononuclear cells were used for TCR beta sequencing. Genomic DNA was extracted from the blood cell samples with the Qiagen DNeasy Blood Extraction Kit. The receptor was isolated from a woman in her forties in good health and CMV-seropositive. This sequence uses TRBV7-2 and TRBJ2-1, with 13 bases in between that match TRBD2. Sample: PBMCs. In nucleotide form, the sequence is TGTGCCAGCAGCTTAGGTGGACTAGCGGGGGTCCTCTCCTACAATGAGCAGTTCTTC. Its protein product is CASSLGGLAGVLSYNEQFF.